This T cell receptor (beta chain) came from a study of T cells in pancreatic ductal adenocarcinoma. Clones were read by immunoSEQ multiplex PCR, and TCRdb kept only the in-frame ones, dropping some. The data contain more than 85,000 clones, about 96% of them singletons. Selected pancreatic ductal adenocarcinoma patients had undergone surgery without neoadjuvant therapy. Germline V gene lookup returns CDR1 SGHKS and CDR2 YYEKEE (reference sequence). This CDR3 contains 13 residues. Trimming took 0 bases from V and 5 from J, leaving 8 bases between them. The chain carries TRBV5-5 and TRBJ1-1, with a possible D match to TRBD1 (5 bases). The specimen sequenced was PBMCs. The receptor's source is a human donor with pancreatic ductal adenocarcinoma. In nucleotides, the CDR3 is TGTGCCAGCAGCTTGGTACGGACAACTGAAGCTTTCTTT. Amino acids: CASSLVRTTEAFF.